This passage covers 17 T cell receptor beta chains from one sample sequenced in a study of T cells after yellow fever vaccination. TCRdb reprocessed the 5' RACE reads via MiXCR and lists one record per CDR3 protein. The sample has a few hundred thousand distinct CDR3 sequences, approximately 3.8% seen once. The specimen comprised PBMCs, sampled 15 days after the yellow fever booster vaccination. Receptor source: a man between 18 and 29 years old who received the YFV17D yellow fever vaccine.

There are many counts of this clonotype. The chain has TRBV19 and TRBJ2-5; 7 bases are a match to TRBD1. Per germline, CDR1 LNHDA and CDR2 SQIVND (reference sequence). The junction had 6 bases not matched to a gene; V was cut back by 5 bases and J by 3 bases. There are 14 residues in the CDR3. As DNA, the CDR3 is TGTGCCAGTAGTGATCCCGGGACAGAAGAGACCCAGTACTTC. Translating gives CASSDPGTEETQYF.

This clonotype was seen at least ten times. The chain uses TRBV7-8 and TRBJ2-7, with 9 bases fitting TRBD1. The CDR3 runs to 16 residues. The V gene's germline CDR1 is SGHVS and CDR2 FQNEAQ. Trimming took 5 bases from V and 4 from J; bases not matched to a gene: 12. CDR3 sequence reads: CASSTRGDRVEYEQYF. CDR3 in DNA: TGTGCCAGCAGCACCCGAGGGGACAGGGTAGAATACGAGCAGTACTTC.

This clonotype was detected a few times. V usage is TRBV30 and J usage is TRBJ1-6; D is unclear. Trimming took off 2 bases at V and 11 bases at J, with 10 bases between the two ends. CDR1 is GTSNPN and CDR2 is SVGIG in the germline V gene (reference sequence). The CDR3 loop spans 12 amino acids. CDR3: CAWSLGLAPLHF. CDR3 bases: TGTGCCTGGAGTCTAGGGTTGGCACCCCTCCACTTT.

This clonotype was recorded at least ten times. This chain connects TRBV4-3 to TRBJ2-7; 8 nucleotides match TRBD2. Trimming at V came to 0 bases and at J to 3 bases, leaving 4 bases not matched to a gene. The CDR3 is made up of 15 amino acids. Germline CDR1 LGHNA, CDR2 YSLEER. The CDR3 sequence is CASSQDAGGSYEQYF. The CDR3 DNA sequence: TGCGCCAGCAGCCAAGATGCGGGAGGTAGCTACGAGCAGTACTTC.

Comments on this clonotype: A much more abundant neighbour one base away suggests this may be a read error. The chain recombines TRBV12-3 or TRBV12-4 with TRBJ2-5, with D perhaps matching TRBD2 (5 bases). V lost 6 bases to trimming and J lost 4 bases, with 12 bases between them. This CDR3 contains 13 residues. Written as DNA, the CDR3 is TGTGCCAGCAGGCGGGTCTCCCGAGAGACCCAGTACTTC. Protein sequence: CASRRVSRETQYF.

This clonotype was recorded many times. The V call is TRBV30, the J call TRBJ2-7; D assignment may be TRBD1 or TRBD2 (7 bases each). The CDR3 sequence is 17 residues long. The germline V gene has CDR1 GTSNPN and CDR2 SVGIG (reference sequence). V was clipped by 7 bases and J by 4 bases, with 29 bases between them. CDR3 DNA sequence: TGTGCCTCCTCCACCCGTCGACAGGGCCGGGGGGAGTACGAGCAGTACTTC. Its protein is CASSTRRQGRGEYEQYF.

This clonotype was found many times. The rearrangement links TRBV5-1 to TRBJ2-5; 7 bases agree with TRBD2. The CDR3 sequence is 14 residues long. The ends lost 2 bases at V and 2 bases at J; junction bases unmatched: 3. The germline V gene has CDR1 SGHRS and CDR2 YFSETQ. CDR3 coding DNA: TGCGCCAGCAGCTTCGCGGGGGTGCAAGAGACCCAGTACTTC. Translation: CASSFAGVQETQYF.

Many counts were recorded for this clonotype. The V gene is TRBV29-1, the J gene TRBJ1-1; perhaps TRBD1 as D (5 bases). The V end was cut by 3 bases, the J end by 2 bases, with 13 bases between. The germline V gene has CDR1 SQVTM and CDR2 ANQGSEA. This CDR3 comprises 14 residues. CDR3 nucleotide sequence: TGCAGCGTTGACCACAGGTTTGGTAACACTGAAGCTTTCTTT. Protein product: CSVDHRFGNTEAFF.

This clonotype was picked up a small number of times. As DNA, the CDR3 is TGTGCCAGCAGTAGCCCGGGCGAGCAGTACGTC. This gives the protein CASSSPGEQYV. The rearrangement links TRBV28 to TRBJ2-7; the D is unclear. The CDR3 is 11 residues long. The V gene's germline CDR1 is MDHEN and CDR2 SYDVKM. V lost 5 bases, J lost 6 bases, and 8 bases lay in between.

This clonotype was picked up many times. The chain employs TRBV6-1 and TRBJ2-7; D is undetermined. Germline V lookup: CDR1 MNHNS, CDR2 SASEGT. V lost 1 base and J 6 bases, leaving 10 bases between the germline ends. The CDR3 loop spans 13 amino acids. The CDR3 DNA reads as TGTGCCAGCAGTGAAGGGGCAGTCCTCGAGCAGTACGTC. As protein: CASSEGAVLEQYV.

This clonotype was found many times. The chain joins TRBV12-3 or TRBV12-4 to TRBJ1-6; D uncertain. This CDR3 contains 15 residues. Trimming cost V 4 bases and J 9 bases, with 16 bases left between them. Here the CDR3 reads CASSSSGVLSSPLHF. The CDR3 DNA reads TGTGCCAGCAGTTCCAGCGGGGTACTTAGTTCACCCCTCCACTTT.

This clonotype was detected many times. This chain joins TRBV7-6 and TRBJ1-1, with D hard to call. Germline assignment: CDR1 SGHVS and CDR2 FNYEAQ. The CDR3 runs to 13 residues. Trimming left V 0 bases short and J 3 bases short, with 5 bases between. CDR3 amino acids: CASSLAMYTEAFF. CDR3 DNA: TGTGCCAGCAGCTTAGCCATGTACACTGAAGCTTTCTTT.

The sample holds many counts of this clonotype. In DNA, the CDR3 is TGCGCCAGCAGCTTTTCGGGGATAAATCAGCCCCAGCATTTT. Its protein is CASSFSGINQPQHF. J is TRBJ1-5 and V is TRBV5-1; D not resolved. This CDR3 is built from 14 residues. V gave up 2 bases and J gave up 4 bases, with 10 bases separating them. Germline lookup yields CDR1 SGHRS and CDR2 YFSETQ.

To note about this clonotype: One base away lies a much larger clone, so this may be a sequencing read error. The DNA for the CDR3 is TGTGCCAGCAGCCAAGGATTCCCTGGTTGGGAGACCCAGAACTTC. Amino acid sequence: CASSQGFPGWETQNF. The rearrangement joins TRBV7-2 to TRBJ2-5; possibly TRBD2 for D (5 bases). Germline CDR1 SGHTA, CDR2 FQGNSA. The CDR3 loop spans 15 amino acids.

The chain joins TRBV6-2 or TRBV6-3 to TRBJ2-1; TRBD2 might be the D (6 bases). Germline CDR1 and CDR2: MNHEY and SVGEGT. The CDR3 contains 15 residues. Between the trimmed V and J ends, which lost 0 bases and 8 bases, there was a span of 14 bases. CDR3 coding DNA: TGTGCCAGCAGTTACTCGGGGCGGGGAGTACATGAGCAGTTCTTC. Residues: CASSYSGRGVHEQFF.

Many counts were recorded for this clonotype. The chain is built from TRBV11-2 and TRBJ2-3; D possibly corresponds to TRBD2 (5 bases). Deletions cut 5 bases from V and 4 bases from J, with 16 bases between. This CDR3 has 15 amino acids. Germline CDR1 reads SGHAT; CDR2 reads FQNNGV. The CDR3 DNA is TGTGCCAGCAGCGGACTTCTAGCCGGGGCAGATACGCAGTATTTT. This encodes CASSGLLAGADTQYF.

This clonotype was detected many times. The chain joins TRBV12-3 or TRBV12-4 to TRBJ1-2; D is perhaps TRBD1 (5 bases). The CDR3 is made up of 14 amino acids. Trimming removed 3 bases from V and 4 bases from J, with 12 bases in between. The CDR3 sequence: CASSLRGLGYGYTF. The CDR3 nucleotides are TGTGCCAGCAGTTTGCGGGGGTTGGGCTATGGCTACACCTTC.